What follows describes a single TCR beta chain. Its specific antigen is unknown. Sequences GTSNPN (CDR1) and SVGIG (CDR2) are obtained from the germline V gene (reference sequence). The CDR3 goes from the cysteine to the phenylalanine over 13 residues. Nucleotide data are not available. The library was prepared using 5' RACE. Preparation of each TCR library used approximately 3,500 ng of total RNA. For each sample, cDNA synthesis was carried out in eight separate reactions using SMARTScribe reverse transcriptase. During cDNA synthesis, template switching was used to introduce unique molecular identifiers that contained a 6-nucleotide sample barcode. TCRalpha and TCRbeta cDNA was amplified by two nested PCRs of approximately 17 and 9 cycles, with bead purification after each PCR. Before amplification, cDNA was treated with uracil DNA-glycosylase and purified using the QIAquick PCR purification kit. The second PCR added Illumina TruSeq-compatible adapters along with sample-specific barcodes. Library quality and concentration were assessed using TapeStation and Qubit, and about 4.7 ng of each library was pooled. Sequencing of pooled libraries was carried out on an Illumina HiSeq2500 single-index Rapid Run using 2 x 100 bp reads and custom sequencing primers. The study's processing was this. MiGEC version 1.2.6 was used for UMI-based consensus assembly, which corrected PCR and sequencing errors. MiXCR version 2.1.1 was used to carry out V(D)J alignment, clonotype assembly and CDR3 extraction. To normalise gene usage, clonotype sharing and MAIT/NKT TCR abundance, the analysis used the top 1000, 10 000 and 20 000 clonotypes per sample. After downsampling to 27 000 UMIs, diversity was calculated as the inverse Simpson index using the vegan R package. Paired Mann-Whitney U tests on discordant twin pairs were used, with Benjamini-Hochberg multiple-testing correction. TCRdb reprocessed the sequencing reads and holds a single record per CDR3 protein sequence, with no DNA. The V and J calls shown here were made by TCRdb, not taken from the authors' results. The table for this sample lists about 300,000 distinct CDR3 sequences. The leading ten clones occupy 5.6% of the sample.

These data come from a study of monozygotic twins with inflammatory bowel disease (dated by TCRdb to the late 2010s). With regard to the full study: The full study comprised 28 monozygotic twin pairs: nine German pairs (four IBD-concordant, five IBD-discordant) and 19 IBD-discordant Danish pairs. The search for disease-associated traits relied mainly on comparing, within discordant pairs, IBD patients with their genetically identical healthy co-twins. Each individual had, on average, about 151 000 unique TCRalpha sequences and 181 000 unique TCRbeta sequences available for analysis. Overall results and qualifications from the work: A decrease in TCRbeta repertoire diversity, as measured by inverse Simpson index, was observed in IBD patients compared with their healthy co-twins. Repertoire similarity did not differ between concordant and discordant twins, which could be due to limited statistical power. Background noise and inter-individual variability may have been introduced into the repertoires by the differing immunosuppressive treatments among patients. No single strong signal or clonotype linked to IBD turned up in the results, so the idea that one exists was not supported. Compared with healthy twins, IBD patients shared fewer clonotypes with other individuals, and the difference was most pronounced in patients with signs of disease activity. The analysis was unable to tell different T cell subtypes apart.

From each donor, an approximately 2.5 ml peripheral blood sample was collected into PAXgene tubes and kept at -80 degrees C. Total RNA was isolated from whole blood with the PAXgene blood miRNA kit on an automated QIAcube, without T cell sorting. Peripheral blood from monozygotic twin pairs who were concordant or discordant for inflammatory bowel disease underwent deep TCRalpha and TCRbeta repertoire profiling using unique molecular barcoding. For every twin pair, smoking habits were documented, and each individual was categorised as a current, former or never smoker. The source of this sequence is a human donor with ulcerative colitis or Crohn's disease, or a healthy co-twin of an affected twin (not recorded which). This chain joins TRBV30 to TRBJ1-2. The sequencing input was blood. The CDR3 region has the sequence CARTASSNYGYTF.